These T cell receptor beta chains were read from a single sample in a study of blood T cell repertoires in COVID-19. Assay: immunoSEQ multiplex PCR; the TCRdb copy retains only in-frame clones and omits some. The sample shows over 65,000 clones, about nine tenths of them seen only once. What was sequenced was peripheral blood. The receptors shown here come from a man in his forties or fifties with active or convalescent COVID-19. Both conserved end residues are part of each CDR3. Clone size is not always given. Where it is, it says once, few, many or a class for expanded clones.

>TRBV5-1|TRBJ2-3|-
CASSLVRGGRIDTQYF
>TRBV7-8|TRBJ1-2|-
CASSLEVAGNIYGYTF
>TRBV2|TRBJ2-7|-
CASSELGLAGDHEQYF
>TRBV5-1|TRBJ2-5|-
CASSTGQSETQYF
>TRBV6-5|TRBJ2-2|-
CASSYRQGWSTGELFF
>TRBV3-1/TRBV3-2|TRBJ2-5|-
CASSHHVVQYF
>TRBV5-1|TRBJ2-7|-
CASSIDRLVYEQYF
>TRBV28|TRBJ2-2|-
CASSKLLAGGNTGELFF
>TRBV13|TRBJ2-1|-
CASSLEREGPYNEQFF
>TRBV4-1|TRBJ2-1|-
CASSQTFLGRNEQFF
>TRBV4-3|TRBJ1-1|-
CASSQAGTGGEAFF
>TRBV25-1|TRBJ2-7|-
CASSEYFGTGSIYEQYF
>TRBV19|TRBJ2-5|-
CASSIDLFREETQYF
>TRBV3-1/TRBV3-2|TRBJ2-7|-
CASSQGQGRVYEQYF
>TRBV18|TRBJ1-6|once
CASSGGQLNSPLHF
>TRBV5-5|TRBJ1-6|-
CASSFDSNSPLHF
>TRBV9|TRBJ1-3|-
CASSGQGGGNTIYF
>TRBV9|TRBJ2-5|-
CPSSVDGAGGETQYF
>TRBV4-1|TRBJ2-5|-
CASSPRQGTETQYF
>TRBV5-1|TRBJ1-1|-
CASSIGGLNTEAFF
>TRBV2|TRBJ1-5|-
CASREDRPNQPQHF
>TRBV25-1|TRBJ2-7|-
CASSVGGHEQYF
>TRBV5-1|TRBJ2-1|-
CASSSLAGVGDREQFF
>TRBV6-5|TRBJ1-1|-
CASSYLQGSGTEAFF
>TRBV5-4|TRBJ2-3|once
CASSLRTGGEHTQYF
>TRBV28|TRBJ2-1|-
CASSLFGRARNEQFF
>TRBV19|TRBJ1-1|-
CASSISQGSTEAFF
>TRBV27|TRBJ1-6|-
CASSPDRASPLHF
>TRBV3-1/TRBV3-2|TRBJ1-2|-
CASRTGTGFYGYTF
>TRBV7-7|TRBJ1-3|-
CASQQGNRTSGNTIYF
>TRBV15|TRBJ2-6|once
CATSTGTALFSGANVLTF
>TRBV15|TRBJ2-1|-
CATSRDRLAGVNEQFF
>TRBV6-5|TRBJ2-5|-
CASRGGEETQYF
>TRBV10-3|TRBJ2-5|-
CAISVIAGETQYF
>TRBV13|TRBJ2-3|-
CASSLSSGGTDTQYF
>TRBV5-5|TRBJ1-1|-
CASSLGHTNTEAFF
>TRBV2|TRBJ2-2|-
CASSVIRDRRSGELFF
>TRBV11-2|TRBJ2-1|-
CASSLNRGVYNEQFF
>TRBV5-8|TRBJ2-1|-
CASSLGTGTTAYNEQFF
>TRBV3-1/TRBV3-2|TRBJ2-5|-
CASSPHPTGQGETQYF
>TRBV3-1/TRBV3-2|TRBJ2-1|-
CASSQVEGFEQFF
>TRBV7-2|TRBJ2-1|-
CASSPEQGPYNEQFF
>TRBV2|TRBJ2-1|-
CASSVQGAYNEQFF
>TRBV6-2/TRBV6-3|TRBJ2-2|few
CASSYTRGDTGELFF
>TRBV9|TRBJ2-1|-
CASSAGTSGGASNEQFF
>TRBV29-1|TRBJ1-5|-
CSATQGAGNQPQHF
>TRBV14|TRBJ2-5|-
CASSPRTIRETQYF
>TRBV7-2|TRBJ2-5|-
CASSPSGEETQYF
>TRBV23-1|TRBJ2-5|-
CASSHSFLAGGRKTQYF
>TRBV6-1|TRBJ2-7|-
CASSEAGLFSYEQYF
>TRBV7-2|TRBJ1-2|-
CASSLQVSPQGGNYGYTF
>TRBV28|TRBJ2-7|-
CASSLRLATYEQYF
>TRBV10-3|TRBJ2-1|-
CAISERGGGSSYNEQFF
>TRBV4-1|TRBJ2-7|-
CASSLAGTDSYEQYF